Sequencing of this T cell receptor (beta chain) was carried out in a study of Ad26.COV2.S vaccination and SARS-CoV-2 variants. Data came from immunoSEQ multiplex PCR; TCRdb stores just in-frame clones and leaves some out. The repertoire has over 400,000 clones, 92% of them found once; the top ten carry about 1.7%. Specified treatment: some 20 received Ad26.COV2.S at low or high dose, single or two shots; 5 received placebo; per-sample allocation not given. It was on day 63 after the first vaccine or placebo injection that samples were taken. The germline CDR1 and CDR2 sequences are LGHDT and YNNKEL (reference sequence). CDR3 length equals 16 residues. V trimming: 2 bases; J trimming: 9 bases; junction bases outside the gene matches: 6. To note about this clone: What it binds is not known.

Findings and caveats of the study: The TCR breadth and depth analyses may have produced an underestimate of total T cell responses.

The TCR was taken from a person between 18 and 59 years old who received the Ad26.COV2.S COVID-19 vaccine or a placebo. Specimen: peripheral blood, collected in a trial of Ad26.COV2.S vaccine versus placebo. V gene TRBV3-1 (or the pseudogene TRBV3-2) combines with J gene TRBJ2-1; 14 nucleotides line up with TRBD2. Written as DNA, the CDR3 is TGTGCCAGCAGCCAACAGACTAGCGGGGGGGCCGGTGAGCAGTTCTTC. It yields the protein CASSQQTSGGAGEQFF.